Shown below are 27 T cell receptor beta chains from a single sample sequenced in a study of OX40 agonist ivuxolimab in advanced cancers. TCRdb's copy holds only in-frame clones and misses some; the assay was immunoSEQ multiplex PCR. The sample consists of about 51,000 clones, about 80% of them appearing once. Source: CD4+ or CD8+ T cells sorted from blood, taken in a trial of the OX40 agonist ivuxolimab. The origin of the receptors is an adult with an advanced solid tumor such as melanoma, head and neck, liver or kidney cancer.

The chain joins TRBV7-9 to TRBJ2-1; D possibly corresponds to TRBD2 (6 bases). CDR3 length: 17 amino acids. V gave up 5 bases and J gave up 0 bases, with 17 bases separating them. Germline V gene lookup returns CDR1 SEHNR and CDR2 FQNEAQ (reference sequence). This chain's CDR3 is CASSPHLREISYNEQFF. Here the CDR3 DNA reads TGTGCCAGCAGCCCACATCTGCGGGAAATCTCCTACAATGAGCAGTTCTTC. Complete variable domain (other parts from reference TRBV7-9 and TRBJ2-1): DTGVSQNPRHKITKRGQNVTFRCDPISEHNRLYWYRQTLGQGPEFLTYFQNEAQLEKSRLLSDRFSAERPKGSFSTLEIQRTEQGDSAMYLCASSPHLREISYNEQFFGPGTRLTVL.

The genes are TRBV19 and TRBJ1-5; 11 bases align to TRBD1. This CDR3 contains 15 residues. The trim removed 3 bases at V and 4 bases at J, leaving 2 bases unmatched. The germline CDR1 and CDR2 sequences are LNHDA and SQIVND (reference sequence). The CDR3 here is CASSMDRGQNQPQHF. CDR3 sequence (DNA): TGTGCCAGTAGTATGGACAGGGGGCAAAATCAGCCCCAGCATTTT. Together with reference TRBV19 and TRBJ1-5, the CDR3 gives the full variable domain: DGGITQSPKYLFRKEGQNVTLSCEQNLNHDAMYWYRQDPGQGLRLIYYSQIVNDFQKGDIAEGYSVSREKKESFPLTVTSAQKNPTAFYLCASSMDRGQNQPQHFGDGTRLSIL.

There are a few counts of this clone. The same CDR3 arises from other DNA sequences in this sample as well. J is TRBJ1-1 and V is TRBV2; 7 bases agree with TRBD1. The CDR3 runs 14 residues. J gave up 0 bases and V 6 bases, and 4 bases lay outside the gene matches. Germline assignment: CDR1 SNHLY and CDR2 FYNNEI. In nucleotides, the CDR3 is TGTGCCAGCAGGGGGGACAGCTTGAACACTGAAGCTTTCTTT. Protein sequence: CASRGDSLNTEAFF.

This sequence joins TRBV28 and TRBJ2-7, with TRBD1 identical over 8 bases. The CDR3 has 15 amino acids. After removal of 4 bases from V and 4 bases from J, the junction contained 9 bases not matched to a gene. The germline CDR1 and CDR2 sequences are MDHEN and SYDVKM. The CDR3 coding sequence is TGTGCCAGCAGTTCTGGGGCAGGGGGCCGATACGAGCAGTACTTC. This sequence encodes CASSSGAGGRYEQYF.

This chain connects TRBV6-6 to TRBJ2-3, with a weak D call TRBD2 (5 bases). CDR1 is MNHNY and CDR2 is SVGAGI in the germline V gene (reference sequence). The length of the CDR3 is 14 residues. Trimming shortened V by 4 bases and J by 5 bases, and 13 bases separated the two germline ends. This CDR3 reads CASSSRLQQDTQYF. The CDR3 DNA follows: TGTGCCAGCAGTTCACGACTACAACAAGATACGCAGTATTTT.

This clone appeared once. The V gene is TRBV19, the J gene TRBJ2-1; TRBD2 matches at 14 bases. The CDR3 has 17 residues. Germline-derived CDR1 and CDR2 are LNHDA and SQIVND (reference sequence). V lost 2 bases, J lost 9 bases, and 9 bases stayed unmatched. As DNA, the CDR3 is TGTGCCAGTAGTATACCCTTGGGACTAGCGGGAGCTCCTGAGCAGTTCTTC. Translated, it gives CASSIPLGLAGAPEQFF.

This clone was seen only once. The J gene is TRBJ1-1, the V gene TRBV11-2; D remains ambiguous. Germline-derived CDR1 and CDR2 are SGHAT and FQNNGV. V was cut by 4 bases and J by 1 base, with 10 bases left in between. The CDR3 contains 14 residues. The CDR3 nucleotides are TGTGCCAGCAGCTCGAGGGTAGGGAACACTGAAGCTTTCTTT. It codes for CASSSRVGNTEAFF.

This chain uses TRBV7-8 with TRBJ2-5; TRBD2 might be the D (6 bases). Germline CDR1 reads SGHVS; CDR2 reads FQNEAQ. This CDR3 is built from 15 residues. Trimming removed 7 bases from V and 2 bases from J, with 17 bases in between. This chain's CDR3 is CASTTTGGQQETQYF. The CDR3 coding sequence is TGTGCCAGCACCACGACCGGAGGGCAGCAAGAGACCCAGTACTTC.

The chain links TRBV27 to TRBJ2-5; unclear D gene. Germline CDR1 and CDR2: MNHEY and SMNVEV (reference sequence). With 5 bases removed from V and 1 base from J, the gap between germline ends came to 8 bases. CDR3 length: 13 amino acids. CDR3 loop: CASSPFIQETQYF. The CDR3 DNA follows: TGTGCCAGCAGTCCCTTCATCCAAGAGACCCAGTACTTC.

By share, this clone ranks as medium-sized. The CDR3 here is CAISDETNQPQHF. The CDR3 nucleotides are TGTGCCATCAGTGACGAGACGAATCAGCCCCAGCATTTT. V and J are TRBV10-3 and TRBJ1-5, with D uncertain. The V end lost 3 bases, the J end lost 4 bases, and 7 bases lay between the germline ends. The CDR3 is 13 residues long. CDR1 is ENHRY, CDR2 SYGVKD, per germline.

By share, this clone ranks as medium-sized. The CDR3: CASSFSARDITTANYGYTF. CDR3 DNA sequence: TGCGCCAGCAGCTTTTCCGCCAGGGACATAACTACGGCTAACTATGGCTACACCTTC. This rearrangement joins TRBV5-1 to TRBJ1-2; a possible D gene is TRBD1 (6 bases). CDR3 size: 19 residues. V lost 2 bases and J lost 0, with 23 bases in between. Germline V gene lookup returns CDR1 SGHRS and CDR2 YFSETQ.

Details on this clone: A much larger clone sits a single nucleotide away, making a read error possible. The sample contains more than one DNA sequence encoding this CDR3. The gene calls are TRBV5-1 and TRBJ2-5; tentatively, D is TRBD1 or TRBD2 (5 bases each). The V and J ends lost 0 bases and 5 bases respectively, with 14 bases between them. Germline V CDR1 and CDR2: SGHRS, YFSETQ. CDR3 size: 15 residues. As DNA, the CDR3 is TGCGCCAGCAGCTTGGCAGCCGGGACCCAGGAGACCCAGTACTTC. The encoded protein is CASSLAAGTQETQYF.

This clone showed up just once. V is TRBV18 and J is TRBJ2-3; D remains unclear. V lost 4 bases and J 3 bases, leaving 8 bases between the germline ends. CDR3 length: 13 residues. Germline assignment: CDR1 KGHSH and CDR2 LQKENI. The chain's CDR3 is CASSLLLTDTQYF. CDR3 nucleotide sequence: TGTGCCAGCTCACTCCTTTTAACAGATACGCAGTATTTT.

The chain couples TRBV5-8 to TRBJ1-1; 8 bases match TRBD1. Trimming took 0 bases from V and 0 from J; bases not matched to a gene: 4. CDR1 is SGHTS and CDR2 is YDEGEE in the germline V gene. The CDR3 spans 16 residues. The CDR3 bases are TGTGCCAGCAGCTTGGGGACAGGGCTTTTGAACACTGAAGCTTTCTTT. It yields the protein CASSLGTGLLNTEAFF.

This chain links TRBV7-2 with TRBJ2-7; 9 bases map to TRBD2. The junction had 10 bases not matched to a gene; V was cut back by 5 bases and J by 5 bases. CDR3 length equals 15 residues. Germline V gives CDR1 SGHTA, CDR2 FQGNSA. The CDR3 sequence: CASSPGGSGSHEQYF. The DNA for the CDR3 is TGTGCCAGCAGCCCGGGGGGTAGCGGGAGCCACGAGCAGTACTTC.

This chain links TRBV29-1 with TRBJ1-1; D gene ambiguous. Trimming removed 4 bases from V and 5 bases from J, with 17 bases in between. This CDR3 has 14 amino acids. Germline V lookup: CDR1 SQVTM, CDR2 ANQGSEA. The CDR3 loop reads CSVVPGGARTEAFF. For the CDR3, the DNA is TGCAGCGTTGTCCCCGGCGGAGCGCGAACTGAAGCTTTCTTT.

The chain has TRBV7-8 and TRBJ2-2; the D is unclear. The CDR3 loop spans 14 amino acids. Germline values: CDR1 SGHVS, CDR2 FQNEAQ. Trimming took 3 bases from V and 3 from J, leaving 8 bases between them. The CDR3 reads CASSFGDHTGELFF. The CDR3 DNA follows: TGTGCCAGCAGCTTCGGCGACCACACCGGGGAGCTGTTTTTT.

The chain combines TRBV11-2 with TRBJ2-1; no definite D call. V was cut by 5 bases and J by 6 bases, with 14 bases left in between. The CDR3 is 14 amino acids. Germline CDR1 is SGHAT and CDR2 is FQNNGV. The CDR3, as DNA: TGTGCCAGCAGCCCCCTGAGGAAGCCCAATGAGCAGTTCTTC. The encoded protein is CASSPLRKPNEQFF.

This clone came up once. The chain joins TRBV2 to TRBJ1-4; 9 bases align to TRBD1. V shed 6 bases, J shed 7 bases, and the junction held 6 bases outside the gene matches. This CDR3 comprises 14 residues. Germline V gives CDR1 SNHLY, CDR2 FYNNEI. The CDR3 DNA follows: TGTGCCAGCAGCTCGGACAGGGGACGTGAAAAACTGTTTTTT. Protein sequence: CASSSDRGREKLFF.

This chain connects TRBV5-4 to TRBJ1-4, with D hard to call. This CDR3 has 13 amino acids. Germline V lookup: CDR1 SGHNT, CDR2 YYREEE (reference sequence). Trimming shortened V by 4 bases and J by 7 bases, and 11 bases separated the two germline ends. The CDR3 protein is CASSGPRTEKLFF. The CDR3 DNA reads TGTGCCAGCAGCGGGCCCCGGACTGAAAAACTGTTTTTT.

Note on this clone: The identical CDR3 is also encoded by other nucleotide sequences in the sample. The rearrangement uses TRBV5-1 and TRBJ1-5, with D maybe TRBD1 (5 bases). Germline assignment: CDR1 SGHRS and CDR2 YFSETQ. V lost 0 bases and J 2 bases, leaving 9 bases between the germline ends. The CDR3 spans 15 residues. The CDR3 nucleotides are TGCGCCAGCAGCTTGGCCGGGGCTGGCAATCAGCCCCAGCATTTT. Protein: CASSLAGAGNQPQHF.

This clone has only one observation. The rearrangement uses TRBV12-5 and TRBJ1-3; TRBD1 agrees at 7 bases. The CDR3 has 17 amino acids. Germline values: CDR1 LGHNT, CDR2 FRNRAP. Trimming took 0 bases from V and 4 from J; bases not matched to a gene: 9. The CDR3 DNA reads as TGTGCTAGTGGTTTGGTGGCCGAGGGGGCGGGCGGAAACACCATATATTTT. It is translated as CASGLVAEGAGGNTIYF.

The rearrangement links TRBV6-4 to TRBJ1-1; D gene unclear. The V gene lost 5 bases and the J gene lost 0 bases, with 7 bases spanning the gap. The CDR3 sequence is 13 residues long. Germline V gene lookup returns CDR1 MRHNA and CDR2 SNTAGT. CDR3 residues: CASSFDLNTEAFF. CDR3 in DNA: TGTGCCAGCAGTTTCGACCTGAACACTGAAGCTTTCTTT.

This clone has only a few counts. V gene TRBV5-4 combines with J gene TRBJ2-7; D remains unclear. This CDR3 comprises 13 residues. Trimming pared 3 bases from V and 2 bases from J, leaving 9 bases between. The germline gives CDR1 SGHNT, CDR2 YYREEE (reference sequence). The CDR3 loop is CASSSAVPYEQYF. The DNA for the CDR3 is TGTGCCAGCAGCTCCGCGGTTCCCTACGAGCAGTACTTC.

This clone was seen only a few times. This sequence joins TRBV5-1 and TRBJ2-1; D might be TRBD1 (6 bases). The CDR3 contains 16 residues. Trimming shortened V by 4 bases and J by 5 bases, and 19 bases separated the two germline ends. CDR1 is SGHRS, CDR2 YFSETQ, per germline. CDR3 protein: CASSRDRMAFNNEQFF. The CDR3 DNA follows: TGCGCCAGCAGCAGAGACAGGATGGCTTTTAACAATGAGCAGTTCTTC.

This chain connects TRBV15 to TRBJ2-5; D gene uncertain. V lost 0 bases and J lost 5, with 16 bases in between. The length of the CDR3 is 16 residues. Germline loops: CDR1 LNHNV, CDR2 YYDKDF (reference sequence). In DNA, the CDR3 is TGTGCCACCAGCAGAGATCGGATGGGCCAGTCGGAGACCCAGTACTTC. Its translation is CATSRDRMGQSETQYF. Variable domain in full (rest from reference TRBV15 and TRBJ2-5): DAMVIQNPRYQVTQFGKPVTLSCSQTLNHNVMYWYQQKSSQAPKLLFHYYDKDFNNEADTPDNFQSRRPNTSFCFLDIRSPGLGDTAMYLCATSRDRMGQSETQYFGPGTRLLVL.

The V and J genes are TRBV4-3 and TRBJ2-2; perhaps TRBD2 as D (5 bases). This CDR3 has 16 residues. In germline, CDR1 is LGHNA, CDR2 YSLEER. Trimming removed 4 bases at V and 1 base at J, with 13 bases between. In DNA, the CDR3 is TGCGCCAGCAGCCCGTTCGGGATAGGGAACACCGGGGAGCTGTTTTTT. Translation: CASSPFGIGNTGELFF.